These T cell receptor beta chains were read from a single sample in a study of OX40 agonist ivuxolimab in advanced cancers. Repertoires were generated with immunoSEQ multiplex PCR, while TCRdb's copy carries only in-frame clones and drops some. Of some 69,000 clones listed, 89% are singletons. The input for sequencing was CD4+ or CD8+ T cells sorted from blood, taken in a trial of the OX40 agonist ivuxolimab. Receptor source: an adult with an advanced solid tumor such as melanoma, head and neck, liver or kidney cancer. CDR3s include the opening cysteine and the closing phenylalanine or tryptophan. Each record gives: CDR3 length, J gene, D gene, V gene, clone size, CDR3 DNA, CDR3 protein. The D gene is left open where the match is weak. Expanded clones get a size class; other rows say once, few or many, or leave the size out.

>13|TRBJ1-2|.|TRBV28|.
TGTGCCAGCAGTTTAGGAGGGAACTATGGCTACACCTTC
CASSLGGNYGYTF
>15|TRBJ2-1|TRBD2|TRBV7-9|.
TGTGCCAGCAGCCCCGGCAGCGGGAGAGGTCCTGAGCAGTTCTTC
CASSPGSGRGPEQFF
>15|TRBJ2-2|TRBD1|TRBV7-9|.
TGTGCCAGCAGCTCGGGACAGGGTGGGACCGGGGAGCTGTTTTTT
CASSSGQGGTGELFF
>13|TRBJ2-3|.|TRBV7-2|.
TGTGCCAGCAGCCCGCTCCCCGGCGTTACGCAGTATTTT
CASSPLPGVTQYF
>16|TRBJ1-4|.|TRBV30|.
TGTGCCTGGAGAAATGTGAGAATATCAACTAATGAAAAACTGTTTTTT
CAWRNVRISTNEKLFF
>13|TRBJ2-5|TRBD1|TRBV28|.
TGTGCCAGCAGTTCAGGACAGGGAGCGACCCAGTACTTC
CASSSGQGATQYF
>10|TRBJ2-5|.|TRBV20-1|.
TGCAGTGCTATTAAGGAGACCCAGTACTTC
CSAIKETQYF
>15|TRBJ1-3|TRBD1|TRBV2|.
TGTGCCAGCAGGGAACAGGGGACGAGAGGAAACACCATATATTTT
CASREQGTRGNTIYF
>15|TRBJ2-5|.|TRBV6-5|.
TGTGCCAGCAGTTACTCGAGGGACACCGTAGAGACCCAGTACTTC
CASSYSRDTVETQYF
>17|TRBJ2-6|TRBD2|TRBV7-8|.
TGTGCCAGCAGCCAAAGCGGGAGCTTTAGCGGGGCCAACGTCCTGACTTTC
CASSQSGSFSGANVLTF
>15|TRBJ1-4|.|TRBV7-9|.
TGTGCCAGCAGCTTCCAAGGGTTGGGGAATGAAAAACTGTTTTTT
CASSFQGLGNEKLFF
>14|TRBJ2-5|TRBD1|TRBV6-6|.
TGTGCCAGCAGAGAGACAGGGCCTCAAGAGACCCAGTACTTC
CASRETGPQETQYF
>16|TRBJ2-1|TRBD2|TRBV28|.
TGTGCCAGCAGTCCCTTTAGCGGGGACACCTACAATGAGCAGTTCTTC
CASSPFSGDTYNEQFF
>15|TRBJ2-7|TRBD1|TRBV5-6|once
TGTGCCAGCAGCCCACTCCGGGACAGGGATGTCGAGCAGTACTTC
CASSPLRDRDVEQYF
>11|TRBJ1-1|.|TRBV5-1|.
TGCGCCAGCAGCTTGGACAGGGAGGCTTTCTTT
CASSLDREAFF
>15|TRBJ2-3|TRBD2|TRBV29-1|.
TGCAGCGTTGAGACGGCTAGCGGAAGCACAGATACGCAGTATTTT
CSVETASGSTDTQYF
>18|TRBJ2-7|TRBD1|TRBV27|.
TGTGCCAGCAGTTATGTCGCGGATTCGGGACAGAGCACCTACGAGCAGTACTTC
CASSYVADSGQSTYEQYF
>16|TRBJ2-7|.|TRBV11-2|few
TGTGCCAGCAGCTTAGATCAGGCCTTTGTCACCTACGAGCAGTACTTC
CASSLDQAFVTYEQYF
>16|TRBJ2-1|TRBD2|TRBV5-6|.
TGTGCCAGCAGCTTGGGGGGCGGGAGCTCCTACAATGAGCAGTTCTTC
CASSLGGGSSYNEQFF
>13|TRBJ1-1|.|TRBV7-2|few
TGTGCCAGCAGCTTCTGGGGGCCGACTGAAGCTTTCTTT
CASSFWGPTEAFF
>13|TRBJ2-7|.|TRBV10-3|.
TGTGCCATCACAAGGGCTCCCGGGGACGAGCAGTACTTC
CAITRAPGDEQYF
>15|TRBJ2-7|TRBD1|TRBV5-1|.
TGCGCCAGCGGCGAGACCGGGACAGCGTCGGGGGAGCAGTACTTC
CASGETGTASGEQYF
>15|TRBJ2-5|TRBD2|TRBV6-1|once
TGTGCCAGCAGTGCCGGACTAGCGGGGCAAGAGACCCAGTACTTC
CASSAGLAGQETQYF
>15|TRBJ2-7|.|TRBV6-5|.
TGTGCCAGCAGTTCCCCGGGAAGGACCATCTACGAGCAGTACTTC
CASSSPGRTIYEQYF
>16|TRBJ1-1|.|TRBV19|.
TGTGCCAGTTCAAGCAAGACGGCCGGATTGAACACTGAAGCTTTCTTT
CASSSKTAGLNTEAFF
>14|TRBJ2-3|.|TRBV4-2|.
TGTGCCAGCAGCCGGGACTCATCCACAGATACGCAGTATTTT
CASSRDSSTDTQYF
>11|TRBJ2-1|.|TRBV19|few
TGTGCCAGTAGTATGAGGGATGAGCAGTTCTTC
CASSMRDEQFF
>14|TRBJ1-1|.|TRBV7-3|.
TGTGCCAGCAGGGAGGGACTGGCGAACACTGAAGCTTTCTTT
CASREGLANTEAFF
>14|TRBJ2-7|.|TRBV29-1|.
TGCAGCGTTGGCGGGACCTCGAGCTCCTACGAGCAGTACTTC
CSVGGTSSSYEQYF
>15|TRBJ2-5|.|TRBV5-1|.
TGCGCCAGCACTGGGGCGCTCTTGGGCCCAGAGACCCAGTACTTC
CASTGALLGPETQYF
>15|TRBJ1-5|.|TRBV19|.
TGTGCCAGTAGTATGGGCAGGGTGGCCGATCAGCCCCAGCATTTT
CASSMGRVADQPQHF
>11|TRBJ2-2|.|TRBV10-3|.
TGTGCCATCAGTACGACCGGGGAGCTGTTTTTT
CAISTTGELFF
>15|TRBJ2-7|TRBD2|TRBV4-1|.
TGCGCCAGCAGCCAAGGACTAGCGGGAGTGTACGAGCAGTACTTC
CASSQGLAGVYEQYF
>15|TRBJ2-2|TRBD2|TRBV6-4|once
TGTGCCAGCAAGTTTCTAGCGGGAGACACCGGGGAGCTGTTTTTT
CASKFLAGDTGELFF
>14|TRBJ1-5|.|TRBV28|.
TGTGCCAGCAGTTTGAGTGTGATGGGTCAGCCCCAGCATTTT
CASSLSVMGQPQHF
>16|TRBJ2-3|.|TRBV10-1|.
TGCGCCAGCAGTGACCCGGGTCCCCAGGGCGCAGATACGCAGTATTTT
CASSDPGPQGADTQYF
>13|TRBJ2-7|TRBD1|TRBV5-6|few
TGTGCCAGCAGCTTACAGGGGGCCTACGAGCAGTACTTC
CASSLQGAYEQYF
>15|TRBJ1-5|TRBD1|TRBV7-2|.
TGTGCCAGCAGCTTACAACAGGGGGCATATCAGCCCCAGCATTTT
CASSLQQGAYQPQHF
>16|TRBJ2-1|TRBD2|TRBV5-1|.
TGCGCCAGCAGCTCAGGGACTAGCGCCGGGTACAATGAGCAGTTCTTC
CASSSGTSAGYNEQFF
>15|TRBJ1-4|TRBD1|TRBV7-2|.
TGTGCCAGCAGCTTAGACCAGGGGGCTTATGGAAAACTGTTTTTT
CASSLDQGAYGKLFF
>16|TRBJ1-1|.|TRBV6-5|few
TGTGCCAGCAGTTTTAATCAGGGACGAGGAAACACTGAAGCTTTCTTT
CASSFNQGRGNTEAFF
>11|TRBJ2-7|.|TRBV6-1|few
TGTGCCAGCACCGCCCGTGACGAGCAGTACTTC
CASTARDEQYF
>19|TRBJ2-1|TRBD2|TRBV5-1|.
TGCGCCAGCAGCTTGGAGTTAGGCGGGAGCATCGACTCCTACAATGAGCAGTTCTTC
CASSLELGGSIDSYNEQFF
>14|TRBJ1-5|TRBD1|TRBV6-5|.
TGTGCCAGCAGTGGACAGGGGAGCAATCAGCCCCAGCATTTT
CASSGQGSNQPQHF
>11|TRBJ2-1|TRBD1|TRBV5-1|.
TGCGCCAGCAGCTGGACAGGGAAGCAGTTCTTC
CASSWTGKQFF
>16|TRBJ1-3|.|TRBV5-6|.
TGTGCCAGCAGCCCGGGGCCCTCCTTGAATGGAAACACCATATATTTT
CASSPGPSLNGNTIYF
>16|TRBJ2-1|TRBD2|TRBV27|.
TGTGCCAGCAGTTCTTTCCGGACTAGCGGTTACAATGAGCAGTTCTTC
CASSSFRTSGYNEQFF
>17|TRBJ2-5|TRBD2|TRBV5-1|.
TGCGCCAGCAGTAGGGGACTAGCGGGAGGGCCAGTTGAGACCCAGTACTTC
CASSRGLAGGPVETQYF
>16|TRBJ2-4|TRBD1|TRBV30|few
TGTGCCTGGAACGGGGACAGGGGGGTAGCCAAAAACATTCAGTACTTC
CAWNGDRGVAKNIQYF
>16|TRBJ2-7|TRBD2|TRBV4-1|.
TGCGCCAGCAGCCAAGACGCGGGGACTAGCGGGAGGAAGCAGTACTTC
CASSQDAGTSGRKQYF
>16|TRBJ2-7|.|TRBV6-1|.
TGTGCCAGCAGTGAAGCGGGTTCTCCCCGCTCCTACGAGCAGTACTTC
CASSEAGSPRSYEQYF
>17|TRBJ1-1|.|TRBV10-3|.
TGTGCCGCCATATGCGTGCCAGGCCCTAAGAAGGACACTGAAGCTTTCTTT
CAAICVPGPKKDTEAFF
>17|TRBJ1-3|.|TRBV5-6|.
TGTGCCAGCAGCGGGATCGGGCTGCAGAGCTCTGGAAACACCATATATTTT
CASSGIGLQSSGNTIYF
>14|TRBJ2-7|TRBD1|TRBV2|.
TGTGCCAGCAGTGCGACAGGGATTGACTCCGAGCAGTACTTC
CASSATGIDSEQYF